Described below is a single T cell receptor (beta chain) sequence and its context. The data derive from a study of blood T cell repertoires in COVID-19. TCRdb keeps only in-frame clones here, not all; method: immunoSEQ multiplex PCR. This table has more than 60,000 clones, 85% to 90% appearing once. V lost 0 bases, J lost 5 bases, and 1 base stayed unmatched. CDR3 length: 15 residues. The germline V gene encodes CDR1 SGHAT and CDR2 FQNNGV. Sequencing was done on a sample of peripheral blood. The chain joins TRBV11-2 to TRBJ2-1; 10 bases map to TRBD2. The sequence derives from a woman between 50 and 59 years old with active or convalescent COVID-19. The CDR3 sequence: CASSLETSGHNEQFF. In DNA, the CDR3 is TGTGCCAGCAGCTTAGAGACTAGCGGGCACAATGAGCAGTTCTTC.